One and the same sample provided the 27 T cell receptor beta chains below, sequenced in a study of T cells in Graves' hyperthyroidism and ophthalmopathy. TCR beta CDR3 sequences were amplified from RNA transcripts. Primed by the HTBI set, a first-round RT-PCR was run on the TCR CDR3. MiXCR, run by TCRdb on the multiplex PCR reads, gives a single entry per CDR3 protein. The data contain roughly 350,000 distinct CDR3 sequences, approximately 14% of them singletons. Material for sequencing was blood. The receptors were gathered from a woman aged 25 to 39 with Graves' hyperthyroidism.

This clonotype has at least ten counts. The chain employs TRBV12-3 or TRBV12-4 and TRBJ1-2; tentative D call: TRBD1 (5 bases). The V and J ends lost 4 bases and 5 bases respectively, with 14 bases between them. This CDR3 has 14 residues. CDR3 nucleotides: TGTGCCAGCAGTTCCCCCTTAGACAGATATGGCTACACCTTC. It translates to CASSSPLDRYGYTF.

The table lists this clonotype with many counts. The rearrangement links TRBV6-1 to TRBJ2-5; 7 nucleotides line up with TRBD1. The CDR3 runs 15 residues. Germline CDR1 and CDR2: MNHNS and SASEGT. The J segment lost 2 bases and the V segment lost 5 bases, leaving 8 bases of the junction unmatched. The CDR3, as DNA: TGTGCCAGCAGTAGGACAGGCTCCCTTCAAGAGACCCAGTACTTC. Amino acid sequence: CASSRTGSLQETQYF.

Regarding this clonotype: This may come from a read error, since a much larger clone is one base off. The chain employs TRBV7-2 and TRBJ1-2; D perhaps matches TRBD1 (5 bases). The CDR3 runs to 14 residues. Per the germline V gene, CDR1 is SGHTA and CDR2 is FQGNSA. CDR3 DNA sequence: TGTGCCAACAGCGCAGGCAGGACAAGTTCTGGCTACACCTTC. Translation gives CANSAGRTSSGYTF. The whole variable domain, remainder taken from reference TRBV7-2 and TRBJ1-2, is GAGVSQSPSNKVTEKGKDVELRCDPISGHTALYWYRQSLGQGLEFLIYFQGNSAPDKSGLPSDRFSAERTGGSVSTLTIQRTQQEDSAVYLCANSAGRTSSGYTFGSGTRLTVV.

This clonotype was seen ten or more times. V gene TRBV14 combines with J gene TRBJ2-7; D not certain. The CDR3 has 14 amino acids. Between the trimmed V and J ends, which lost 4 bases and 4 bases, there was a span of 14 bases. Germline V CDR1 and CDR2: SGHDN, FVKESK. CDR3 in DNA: TGTGCCAGCAGCCTTCGTGGCGGTTTTTACGAGCAGTACTTC. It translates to CASSLRGGFYEQYF.

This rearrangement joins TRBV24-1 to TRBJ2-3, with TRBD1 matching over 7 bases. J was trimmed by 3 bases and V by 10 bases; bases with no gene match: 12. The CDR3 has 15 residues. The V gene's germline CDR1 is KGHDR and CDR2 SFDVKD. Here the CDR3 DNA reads TGTGCCACTCGGACTGACAGGGACGATACAGATACGCAGTATTTT. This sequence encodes CATRTDRDDTDTQYF.

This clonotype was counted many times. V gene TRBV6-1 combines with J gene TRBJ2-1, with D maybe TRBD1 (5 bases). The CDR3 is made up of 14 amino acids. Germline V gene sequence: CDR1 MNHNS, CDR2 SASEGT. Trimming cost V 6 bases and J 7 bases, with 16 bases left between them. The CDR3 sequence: CASSIPGQGNEQFF. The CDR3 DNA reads TGTGCCAGCAGCATCCCAGGGCAGGGTAATGAGCAGTTCTTC.

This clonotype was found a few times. The CDR3 DNA follows: TGTGCCAGCAATTGGGAGATCCAAGAGACCCAGTACTTC. Translating gives CASNWEIQETQYF. The rearrangement joins TRBV12-3 or TRBV12-4 to TRBJ2-5; weak D call: TRBD2 (5 bases). The CDR3 sequence is 13 residues long. Trimming took off 7 bases at V and 1 base at J, with 10 bases between the two ends.

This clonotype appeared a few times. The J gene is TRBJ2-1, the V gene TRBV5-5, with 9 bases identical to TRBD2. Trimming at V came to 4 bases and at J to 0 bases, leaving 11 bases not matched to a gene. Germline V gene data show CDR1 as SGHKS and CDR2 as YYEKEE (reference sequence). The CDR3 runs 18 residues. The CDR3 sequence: CASSPLLTSGYSYNEQFF. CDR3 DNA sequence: TGTGCCAGCAGCCCACTACTGACTAGCGGATACTCCTACAATGAGCAGTTCTTC. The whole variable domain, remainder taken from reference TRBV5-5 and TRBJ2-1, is DAGVTQSPTHLIKTRGQQVTLRCSPISGHKSVSWYQQVLGQGPQFIFQYYEKEERGRGNFPDRFSARQFPNYSSELNVNALLLGDSALYLCASSPLLTSGYSYNEQFFGPGTRLTVL.

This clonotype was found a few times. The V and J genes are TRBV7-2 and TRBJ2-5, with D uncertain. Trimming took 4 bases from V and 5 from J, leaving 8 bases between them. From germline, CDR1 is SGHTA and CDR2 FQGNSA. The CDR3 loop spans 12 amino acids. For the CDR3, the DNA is TGTGCCAGCAGCTCGGATTTCGAGACCCAGTACTTC. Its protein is CASSSDFETQYF.

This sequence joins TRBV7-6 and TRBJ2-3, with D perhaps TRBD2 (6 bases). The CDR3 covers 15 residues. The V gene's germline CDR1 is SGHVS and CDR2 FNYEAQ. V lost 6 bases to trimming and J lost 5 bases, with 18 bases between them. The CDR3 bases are TGTGCCAGCAGTCCTGCGACCCGGCGGGAAGATACGCAGTATTTT. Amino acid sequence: CASSPATRREDTQYF.

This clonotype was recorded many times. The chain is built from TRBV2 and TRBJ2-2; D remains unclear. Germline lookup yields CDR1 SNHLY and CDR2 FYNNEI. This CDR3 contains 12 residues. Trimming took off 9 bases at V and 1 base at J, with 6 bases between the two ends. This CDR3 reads CARRMNTGELFF. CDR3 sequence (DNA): TGTGCCAGGAGAATGAACACCGGGGAGCTGTTTTTT.

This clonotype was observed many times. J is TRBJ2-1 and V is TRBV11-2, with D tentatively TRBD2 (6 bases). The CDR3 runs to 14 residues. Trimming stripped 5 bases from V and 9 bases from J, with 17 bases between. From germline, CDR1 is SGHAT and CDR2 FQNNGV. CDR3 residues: CASSPSGGSGEQFF. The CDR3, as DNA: TGTGCCAGCAGCCCTTCTGGGGGGTCGGGTGAGCAGTTCTTC.

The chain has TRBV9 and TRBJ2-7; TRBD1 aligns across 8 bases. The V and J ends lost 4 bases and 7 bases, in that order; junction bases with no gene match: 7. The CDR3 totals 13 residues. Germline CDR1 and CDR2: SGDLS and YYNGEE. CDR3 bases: TGTGCCAGCAGCCCTCGGACAGGGCGGGAGCAGTACTTC. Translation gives CASSPRTGREQYF.

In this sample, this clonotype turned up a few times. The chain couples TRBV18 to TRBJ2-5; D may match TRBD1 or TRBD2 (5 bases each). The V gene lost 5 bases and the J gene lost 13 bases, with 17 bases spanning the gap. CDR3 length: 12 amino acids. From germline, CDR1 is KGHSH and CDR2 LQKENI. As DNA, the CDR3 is TGTGCCAGCTCAGAGAACCGGGACGTTCTGTACTTC. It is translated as CASSENRDVLYF.

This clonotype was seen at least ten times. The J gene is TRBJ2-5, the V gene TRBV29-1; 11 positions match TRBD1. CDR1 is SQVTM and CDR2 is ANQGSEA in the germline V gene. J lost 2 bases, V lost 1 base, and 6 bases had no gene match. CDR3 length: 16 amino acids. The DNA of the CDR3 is TGCAGCGTTGAAGTACCCGGACAGGGGGCACAAGAGACCCAGTACTTC. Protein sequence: CSVEVPGQGAQETQYF.

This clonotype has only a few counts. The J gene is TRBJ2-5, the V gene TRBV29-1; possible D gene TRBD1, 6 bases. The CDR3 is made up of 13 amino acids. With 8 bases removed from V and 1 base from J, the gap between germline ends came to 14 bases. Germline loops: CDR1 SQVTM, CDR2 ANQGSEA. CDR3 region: CSIPTQGQETQYF. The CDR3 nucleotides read TGCAGCATTCCTACACAGGGCCAAGAGACCCAGTACTTC.

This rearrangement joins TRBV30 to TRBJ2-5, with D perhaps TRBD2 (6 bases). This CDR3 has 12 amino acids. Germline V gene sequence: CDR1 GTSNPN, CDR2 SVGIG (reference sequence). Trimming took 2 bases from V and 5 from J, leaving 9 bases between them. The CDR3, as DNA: TGTGCCTGGAGTCTGACTAGGGAGACCCAGTACTTC. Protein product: CAWSLTRETQYF.

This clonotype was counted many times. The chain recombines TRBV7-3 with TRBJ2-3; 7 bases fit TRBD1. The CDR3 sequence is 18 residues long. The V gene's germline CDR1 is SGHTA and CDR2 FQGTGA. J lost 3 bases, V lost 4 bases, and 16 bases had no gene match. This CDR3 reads CASSSYKTGPGLTDTQYF. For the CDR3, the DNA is TGTGCCAGCAGCTCATACAAGACAGGGCCCGGTTTAACAGATACGCAGTATTTT.

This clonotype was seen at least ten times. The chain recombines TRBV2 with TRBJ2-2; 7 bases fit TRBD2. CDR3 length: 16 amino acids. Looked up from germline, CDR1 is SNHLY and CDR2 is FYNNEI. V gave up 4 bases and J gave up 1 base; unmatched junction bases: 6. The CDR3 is CASSAGGRVNTGELFF. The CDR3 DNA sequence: TGTGCCAGCAGTGCGGGCGGGAGAGTGAACACCGGGGAGCTGTTTTTT. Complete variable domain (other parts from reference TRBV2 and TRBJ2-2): EPEVTQTPSHQVTQMGQEVILRCVPISNHLYFYWYRQILGQKVEFLVSFYNNEISEKSEIFDDQFSVERPDGSNFTLKIRSTKLEDSAMYFCASSAGGRVNTGELFFGEGSRLTVL.

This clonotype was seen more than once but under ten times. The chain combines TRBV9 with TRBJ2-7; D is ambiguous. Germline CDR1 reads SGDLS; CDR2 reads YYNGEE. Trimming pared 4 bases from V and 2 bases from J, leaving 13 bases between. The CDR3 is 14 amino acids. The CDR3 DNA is TGTGCCAGCAGCCTAACAAGCCAACCCTACGAGCAGTACTTC. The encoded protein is CASSLTSQPYEQYF.

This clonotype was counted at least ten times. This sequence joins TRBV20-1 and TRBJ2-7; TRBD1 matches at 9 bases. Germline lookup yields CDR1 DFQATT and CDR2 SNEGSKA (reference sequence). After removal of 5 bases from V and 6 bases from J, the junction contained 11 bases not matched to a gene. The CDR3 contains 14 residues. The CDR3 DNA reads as TGCAGTGCTGCCGCGGGACAGGGAATGGTCGAGCAGTACTTC. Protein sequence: CSAAAGQGMVEQYF.

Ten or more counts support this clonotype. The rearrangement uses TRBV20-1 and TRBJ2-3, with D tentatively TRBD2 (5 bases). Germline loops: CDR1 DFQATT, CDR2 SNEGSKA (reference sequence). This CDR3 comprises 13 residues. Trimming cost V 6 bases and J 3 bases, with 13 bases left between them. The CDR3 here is CSASRDRTDTQYF. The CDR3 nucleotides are TGCAGTGCCAGCCGGGATAGGACAGATACGCAGTATTTT.

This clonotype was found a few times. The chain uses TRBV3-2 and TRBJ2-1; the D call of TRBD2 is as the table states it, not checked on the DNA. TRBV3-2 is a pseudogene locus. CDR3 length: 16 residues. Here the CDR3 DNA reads TGTGCCAGCAGCCATACTAGCGGACTCTCCTACAATGAGCAGTTCTTC. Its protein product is CASSHTSGLSYNEQFF.

DNA of the CDR3: TGTGCCAGTAGTATGAGGAGAGGGGGCACAGATACGCAGTATTTT. Encoded protein: CASSMRRGGTDTQYF. The chain recombines TRBV19 with TRBJ2-3, with D perhaps matching TRBD1 or TRBD2 (5 bases each). This CDR3 comprises 15 residues. V was cut by 3 bases and J by 1 base, with 11 bases left in between. Germline V gene sequence: CDR1 LNHDA, CDR2 SQIVND (reference sequence).

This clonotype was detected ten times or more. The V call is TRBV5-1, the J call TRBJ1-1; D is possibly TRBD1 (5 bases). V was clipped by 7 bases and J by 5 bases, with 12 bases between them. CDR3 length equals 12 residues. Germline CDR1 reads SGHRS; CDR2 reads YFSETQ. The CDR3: CASGPGRTEAFF. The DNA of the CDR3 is TGCGCCAGCGGACCGGGGCGAACTGAAGCTTTCTTT.

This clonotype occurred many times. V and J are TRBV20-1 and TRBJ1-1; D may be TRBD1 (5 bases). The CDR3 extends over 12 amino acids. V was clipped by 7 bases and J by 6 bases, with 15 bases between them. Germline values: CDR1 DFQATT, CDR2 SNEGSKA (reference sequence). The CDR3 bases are TGCAGTGGTAGGGGCCAGGTGCCTGAAGCTTTCTTT. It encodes CSGRGQVPEAFF.

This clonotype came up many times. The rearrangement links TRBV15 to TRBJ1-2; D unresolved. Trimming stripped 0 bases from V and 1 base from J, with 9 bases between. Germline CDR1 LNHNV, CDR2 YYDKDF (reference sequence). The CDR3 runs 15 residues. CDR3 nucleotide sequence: TGTGCCACCAGCAGAGATCGGGCCGTTAACTATGGCTACACCTTC. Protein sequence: CATSRDRAVNYGYTF.